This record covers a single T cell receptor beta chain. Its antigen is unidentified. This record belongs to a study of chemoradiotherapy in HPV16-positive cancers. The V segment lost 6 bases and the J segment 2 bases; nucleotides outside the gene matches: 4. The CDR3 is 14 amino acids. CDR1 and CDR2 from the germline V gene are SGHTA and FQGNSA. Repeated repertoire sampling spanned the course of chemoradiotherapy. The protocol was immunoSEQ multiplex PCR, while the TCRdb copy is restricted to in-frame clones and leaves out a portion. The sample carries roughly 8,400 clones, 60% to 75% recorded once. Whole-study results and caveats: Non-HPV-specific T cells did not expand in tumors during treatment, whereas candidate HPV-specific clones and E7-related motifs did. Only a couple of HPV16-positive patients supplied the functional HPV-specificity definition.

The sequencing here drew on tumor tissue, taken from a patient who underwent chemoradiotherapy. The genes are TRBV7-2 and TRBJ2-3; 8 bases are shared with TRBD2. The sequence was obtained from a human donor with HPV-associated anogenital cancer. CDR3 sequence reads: CASSRAGATDTQYF. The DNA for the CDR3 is TGTGCCAGCAGTAGAGCGGGAGCCACAGATACGCAGTATTTT.